This is a list of T cell receptor beta chains from one sample in a study of T-cell reconstitution after alpha-beta-depleted transplantation in children. A single record per CDR3 protein comes from TCRdb applying MiXCR to the PCR reads. Among a few hundred thousand distinct CDR3 sequences, around 9.5% were seen once, and the ten largest hold 5.5% to 8%. Sequences were derived from PBMCs from the stem cell graft donor, sampled from the stem cell graft. The receptors were sampled from a human donor who donated a stem cell graft to a child with acute lymphoblastic leukemia. Each CDR3 is given with its conserved first and last residue. The D gene is left open where the match is weak. Clone size is stated in some rows and not others, as once, few, many or a class when expanded.

J: TRBJ1-4; size: few; V: TRBV30; D: TRBD1; CDR3: CACTIAGTGSEKLFF; DNA: TGTGCCTGTACTATCGCCGGGACAGGGAGTGAAAAACTGTTTTTT
J: TRBJ2-5; size: many; V: TRBV24-1; D: NA; CDR3: CATSSEQQETQYF; DNA: TGTGCCACCAGTTCCGAGCAACAAGAGACCCAGTACTTC
J: TRBJ2-5; size: NA; V: TRBV4-2; D: NA; CDR3: CASSRDRIQETQYF; DNA: TGTGCCAGCAGCCGCGACAGAATTCAAGAGACCCAGTACTTC
J: TRBJ2-1; size: NA; V: TRBV5-6; D: NA; CDR3: CASTGLVGSGEQFF; DNA: TGTGCCAGCACCGGGCTCGTAGGTTCTGGTGAGCAGTTCTTC
J: TRBJ2-2; size: few; V: TRBV5-6; D: TRBD1; CDR3: CASSWTGTGSTGELFF; DNA: TGTGCCAGCAGTTGGACCGGGACAGGAAGCACCGGGGAGCTGTTTTTT
J: TRBJ2-1; size: NA; V: TRBV12-3/TRBV12-4; D: NA; CDR3: CASRAGRTNSYNEQFF; DNA: TGTGCCAGCAGGGCGGGACGGACCAACTCCTACAATGAGCAGTTCTTC
J: TRBJ2-5; size: few; V: TRBV18; D: NA; CDR3: CASSPTTTKYQETQYF; DNA: TGTGCCAGCTCACCAACGACTACTAAGTACCAAGAGACCCAGTACTTC
J: TRBJ1-2; size: NA; V: TRBV28; D: TRBD1; CDR3: CASKFRGQGANGYTF; DNA: TGTGCCAGCAAGTTCCGCGGACAGGGGGCCAATGGCTACACCTTC
J: TRBJ1-1; size: many; V: TRBV29-1; D: NA; CDR3: CSACRGLNTEAFF; DNA: TGCAGCGCTTGCCGGGGGTTGAACACTGAAGCTTTCTTT
J: TRBJ2-5; size: few; V: TRBV6-5; D: NA; CDR3: CASSYARAGETQYF; DNA: TGTGCCAGCAGTTACGCCAGGGCGGGGGAGACCCAGTACTTC
J: TRBJ2-1; size: few; V: TRBV10-3; D: TRBD2; CDR3: CAISGTSGGSSYNEQFF; DNA: TGTGCCATATCCGGGACTAGCGGGGGGAGCTCCTACAATGAGCAGTTCTTC
J: TRBJ1-2; size: NA; V: TRBV7-9; D: NA; CDR3: CASSLTGSSNYGYTF; DNA: TGTGCCAGCAGCTTAACGGGCAGCTCGAACTATGGCTACACCTTC
J: TRBJ2-3; size: few; V: TRBV27; D: TRBD2; CDR3: CASSPTLRAASGVTDTQYF; DNA: TGTGCCAGCAGTCCGACTCTTAGGGCGGCTAGCGGAGTCACAGATACGCAGTATTTT
J: TRBJ1-1; size: NA; V: TRBV29-1; D: NA; CDR3: CSALGGRANTEAFF; DNA: TGCAGCGCCCTAGGCGGGCGGGCGAACACTGAAGCTTTCTTT
J: TRBJ1-2; size: many; V: TRBV9; D: NA; CDR3: CASSVGRREGYTF; DNA: TGTGCCAGCAGCGTAGGCAGGCGAGAGGGCTACACCTTC
J: TRBJ1-1; size: few; V: TRBV6-2/TRBV6-3; D: TRBD1; CDR3: CASAGQGDTEAFF; DNA: TGTGCCAGCGCTGGACAGGGTGACACTGAAGCTTTCTTT
J: TRBJ2-7; size: few; V: TRBV5-1; D: TRBD2; CDR3: CASSFGREGEQYF; DNA: TGCGCCAGCAGCTTCGGGAGGGAAGGCGAGCAGTACTTC
J: TRBJ2-7; size: NA; V: TRBV30; D: NA; CDR3: CAWSIGGYEQYF; DNA: TGTGCCTGGTCGATCGGGGGCTACGAGCAGTACTTC
J: TRBJ2-1; size: many; V: TRBV11-2; D: TRBD1; CDR3: CASSFTGTGPVEQFF; DNA: TGTGCCAGCAGCTTCACTGGGACAGGGCCCGTTGAGCAGTTCTTC
J: TRBJ2-4; size: few; V: TRBV12-3/TRBV12-4; D: NA; CDR3: CASRPDRNKNIQYF; DNA: TGTGCCAGCAGGCCCGACAGAAACAAAAACATTCAGTACTTC
J: TRBJ2-5; size: NA; V: TRBV3-1; D: NA; CDR3: CASSQWTDQETQYF; DNA: TGTGCCAGCAGCCAATGGACGGATCAAGAGACCCAGTACTTC
J: TRBJ2-1; size: few; V: TRBV3-1; D: TRBD2; CDR3: CASSHPTGGGQFF; DNA: TGTGCCAGCAGCCACCCTACGGGCGGGGGGCAGTTCTTC
J: TRBJ1-6; size: few; V: TRBV20-1; D: NA; CDR3: CSAPGGSASYNSPLHF; DNA: TGCAGTGCCCCGGGAGGGTCAGCCTCCTATAATTCACCCCTCCACTTT
J: TRBJ1-2; size: many; V: TRBV10-3; D: NA; CDR3: CAIRMGLDNYGYTF; DNA: TGTGCCATCAGGATGGGACTCGATAACTATGGCTACACCTTC
J: TRBJ1-1; size: few; V: TRBV9; D: NA; CDR3: CASSVAGGALNTEAFF; DNA: TGTGCCAGCAGCGTAGCGGGGGGGGCCCTAAACACTGAAGCTTTCTTT
J: TRBJ2-3; size: NA; V: TRBV12-3/TRBV12-4; D: NA; CDR3: CASRYYSISTDTQYF; DNA: TGTGCCAGCAGGTACTACAGCATTAGCACAGATACGCAGTATTTT
J: TRBJ2-7; size: few; V: TRBV15; D: NA; CDR3: CATSTGREQYF; DNA: TGTGCCACCAGCACAGGTCGTGAGCAGTACTTC
J: TRBJ2-1; size: NA; V: TRBV7-9; D: NA; CDR3: CASRGTQRQPYNEQFF; DNA: TGTGCCAGCAGGGGCACCCAACGACAACCCTACAATGAGCAGTTCTTC
J: TRBJ1-5; size: NA; V: TRBV11-2; D: NA; CDR3: CASSLMDQPQHF; DNA: TGTGCCAGCAGCTTAATGGATCAGCCCCAGCATTTT
J: TRBJ2-2; size: few; V: TRBV11-2; D: NA; CDR3: CASSLQGDNTGELFF; DNA: TGTGCCAGCAGCTTACAGGGCGACAACACCGGGGAGCTGTTTTTT
J: TRBJ2-1; size: many; V: TRBV20-1; D: TRBD1; CDR3: CSARTGTPEQFF; DNA: TGCAGTGCTAGGACAGGGACACCTGAGCAGTTCTTC
J: TRBJ1-2; size: few; V: TRBV29-1; D: NA; CDR3: CSARAGTENPYGYTF; DNA: TGCAGCGCTAGAGCCGGGACCGAAAATCCCTATGGCTACACCTTC
J: TRBJ2-7; size: few; V: TRBV7-8; D: NA; CDR3: CASSQVVGAVGYEQYF; DNA: TGTGCCAGCAGCCAAGTTGTGGGGGCGGTTGGGTACGAGCAGTACTTC
J: TRBJ1-6; size: NA; V: TRBV12-3/TRBV12-4; D: NA; CDR3: CASSFDSPNSPLHF; DNA: TGTGCCAGCAGCTTCGATTCCCCGAATTCACCCCTCCACTTT
J: TRBJ1-2; size: few; V: TRBV12-3/TRBV12-4; D: NA; CDR3: CASSSEGVGYTF; DNA: TGTGCCAGCAGTTCCGAGGGGGTCGGCTACACCTTC
J: TRBJ2-1; size: NA; V: TRBV5-1; D: TRBD2; CDR3: CASSSDGGETYNEQFF; DNA: TGCGCCAGCAGCTCGGACGGGGGGGAAACCTACAATGAGCAGTTCTTC
J: TRBJ2-7; size: few; V: TRBV5-1; D: NA; CDR3: CASSPGGSPEQYF; DNA: TGCGCCAGCAGCCCCGGAGGCAGCCCCGAGCAGTACTTC
J: TRBJ2-1; size: few; V: TRBV12-3/TRBV12-4; D: NA; CDR3: CASSSDRDSSSYNEQFF; DNA: TGTGCCAGCAGTTCAGACCGGGACTCCTCGTCCTACAATGAGCAGTTCTTC
J: TRBJ2-1; size: many; V: TRBV5-5; D: TRBD2; CDR3: CASSLLGGSYNEQFF; DNA: TGTGCCAGCAGCTTGTTGGGGGGGTCCTACAATGAGCAGTTCTTC
J: TRBJ1-2; size: NA; V: TRBV12-3/TRBV12-4; D: TRBD1; CDR3: CASSSTDRDYGYTF; DNA: TGTGCCAGCAGTTCCACCGACAGGGACTATGGCTACACCTTC
J: TRBJ2-4; size: NA; V: TRBV20-1; D: NA; CDR3: CSARPLERVKNIQYF; DNA: TGCAGTGCTAGACCGCTCGAGCGGGTCAAAAACATTCAGTACTTC
J: TRBJ2-3; size: few; V: TRBV4-1; D: TRBD2; CDR3: CASSHGRGYTDTQYF; DNA: TGCGCCAGCAGCCACGGGCGGGGGTACACAGATACGCAGTATTTT